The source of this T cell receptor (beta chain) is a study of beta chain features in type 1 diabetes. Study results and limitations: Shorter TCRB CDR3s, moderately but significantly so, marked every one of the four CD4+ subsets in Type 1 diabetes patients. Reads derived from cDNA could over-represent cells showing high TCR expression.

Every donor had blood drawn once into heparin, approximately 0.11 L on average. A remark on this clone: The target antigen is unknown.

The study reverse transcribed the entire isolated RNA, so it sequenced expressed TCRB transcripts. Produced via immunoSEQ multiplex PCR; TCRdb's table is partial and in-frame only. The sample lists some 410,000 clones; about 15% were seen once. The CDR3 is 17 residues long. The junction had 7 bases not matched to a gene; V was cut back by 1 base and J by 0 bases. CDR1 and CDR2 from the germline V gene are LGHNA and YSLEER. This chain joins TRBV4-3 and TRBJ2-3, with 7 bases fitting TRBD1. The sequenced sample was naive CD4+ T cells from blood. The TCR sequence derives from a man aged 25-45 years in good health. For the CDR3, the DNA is TGCGCCAGCAGCCAAGTTTTTAGGGGGCGGAGCACAGATACGCAGTATTTT. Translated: CASSQVFRGRSTDTQYF.